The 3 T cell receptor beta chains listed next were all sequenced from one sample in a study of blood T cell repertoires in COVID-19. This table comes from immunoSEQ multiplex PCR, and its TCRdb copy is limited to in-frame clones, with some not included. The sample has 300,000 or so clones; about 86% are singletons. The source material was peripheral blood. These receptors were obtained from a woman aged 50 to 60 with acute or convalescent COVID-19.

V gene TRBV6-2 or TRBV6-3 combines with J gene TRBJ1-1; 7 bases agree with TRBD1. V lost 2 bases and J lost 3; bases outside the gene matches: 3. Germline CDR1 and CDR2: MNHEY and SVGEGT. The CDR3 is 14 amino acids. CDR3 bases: TGTGCCAGCAGTTACCCCGACAGGGACACTGAAGCTTTCTTT. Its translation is CASSYPDRDTEAFF.

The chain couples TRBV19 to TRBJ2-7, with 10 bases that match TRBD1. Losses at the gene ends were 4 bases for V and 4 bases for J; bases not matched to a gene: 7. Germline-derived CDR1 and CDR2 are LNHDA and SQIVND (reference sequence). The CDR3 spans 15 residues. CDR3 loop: CASSNRDRGGYEQYF. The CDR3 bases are TGTGCCAGTAGTAACCGGGACAGGGGTGGATACGAGCAGTACTTC.

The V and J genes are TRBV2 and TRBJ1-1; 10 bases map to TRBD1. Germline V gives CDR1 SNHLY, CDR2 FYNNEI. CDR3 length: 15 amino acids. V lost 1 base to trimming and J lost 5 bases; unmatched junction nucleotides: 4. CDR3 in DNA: TGTGCCAGCAGTGAAGGACAGGGGGCGGGGACTGAAGCTTTCTTT. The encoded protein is CASSEGQGAGTEAFF.